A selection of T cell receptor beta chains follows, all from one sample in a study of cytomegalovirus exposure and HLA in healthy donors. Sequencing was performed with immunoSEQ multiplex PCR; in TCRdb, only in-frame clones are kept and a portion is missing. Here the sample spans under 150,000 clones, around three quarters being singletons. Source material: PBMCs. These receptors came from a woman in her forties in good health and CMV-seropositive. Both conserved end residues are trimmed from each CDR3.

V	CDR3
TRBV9	ASSPLGTPFYEQY
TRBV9	ASSVGRGSYEQY
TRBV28	ASSPPPGEQF
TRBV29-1	SVELREAF
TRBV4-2	ASSQPRGGGTEAF
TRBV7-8	ASSLAAVSNYGYT
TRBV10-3	AIKASGRASDTQY
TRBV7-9	ASSLGQGFMNTEAF
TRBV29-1	SVSSTANTEAF
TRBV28	ASSPGLGNNEQF
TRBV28	ASIRQGGEQY
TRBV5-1	ASSTITGSYNEQF
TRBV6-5	ASSPGLAANEQF
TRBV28	ASSLAGTGQETQY
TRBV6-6	ASGGGRNTEAF
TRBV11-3	ASSHPDGGYEQY
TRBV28	ASSLGPLGEKLF
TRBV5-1	ASSSTSGAYNEQF
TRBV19	ASSIMAGPLNTEAF
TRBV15	ATGRRAGAHEQY
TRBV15	ATSRGDTSYEQY
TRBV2	ASKMEVEAF
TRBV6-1	ASSEKGVTSGRVLLGNEQF
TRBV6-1	ASSELRTGGTDTQY
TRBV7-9	ASSLIMGLAGRQETQY
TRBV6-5	ASSYSRTGATEAF
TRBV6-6	ASRLTSFTDTQY
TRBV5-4	AGSVGLYNEQF
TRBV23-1	ASSQSREGPYNEQF
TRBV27	ASSFFPGRGSGGYT
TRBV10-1	ASSEAYFADTQY
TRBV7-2	ASSLAGTGFGYT
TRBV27	ASNGQGSYEQY
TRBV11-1	ASSWTSGSSYNEQF
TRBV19	ASSITQLAEGQY
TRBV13	ASSSSGGKRDEQF
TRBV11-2	ASSLYGGDRGAYEQY
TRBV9	ASSVGTSGIQETQY
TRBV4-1	ASSPAHLAGVEQF
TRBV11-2	ASSFFNEEETQY
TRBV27	ASSISTGAQETQY
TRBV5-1	ASSGRVFNEQF
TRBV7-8	ASNFGLAGDEQY
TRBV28	ASSFRFAGRNQPQH
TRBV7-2	ASSFGFDTQY
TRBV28	ASSQAGQGSYEQY
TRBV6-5	ASSYRGGQLNTEAF
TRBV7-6	ASSRLAGMDTQY
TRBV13	ASSPTYQTYEQY
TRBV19	ASSIRGSGSPYEQY
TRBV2	ASSALRAGVYNEQF
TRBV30	AWSPGANEKLF
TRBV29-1	SAQTDLNTEAF
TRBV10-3	AIRDGSSYEQY
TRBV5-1	ASSLDLAGVEQF
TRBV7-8	ASSALTGVNQPQH
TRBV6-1	ASRVLTDYGYT
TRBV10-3	AISPTGEEGYT
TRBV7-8	ASSFLRHRLLDSNQPQH
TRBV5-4	ASSWELAGVETQY